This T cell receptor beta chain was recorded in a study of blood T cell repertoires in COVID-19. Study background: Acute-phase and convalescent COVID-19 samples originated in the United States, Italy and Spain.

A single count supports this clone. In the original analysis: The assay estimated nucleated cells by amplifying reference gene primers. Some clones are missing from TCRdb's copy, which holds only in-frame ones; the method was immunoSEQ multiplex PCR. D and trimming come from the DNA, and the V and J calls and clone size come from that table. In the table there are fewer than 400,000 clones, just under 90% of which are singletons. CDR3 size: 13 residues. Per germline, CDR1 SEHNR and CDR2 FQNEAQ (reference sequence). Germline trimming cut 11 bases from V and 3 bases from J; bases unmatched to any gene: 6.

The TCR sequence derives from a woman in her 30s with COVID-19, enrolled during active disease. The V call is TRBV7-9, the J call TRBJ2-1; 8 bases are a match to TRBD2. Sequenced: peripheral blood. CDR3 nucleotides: TGTGCCTCTGCCGGGACTAGCTACAATGAGCAGTTCTTC. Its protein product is CASAGTSYNEQFF.